What follows are 27 T cell receptor beta chains derived from one specimen sequenced in a study of naive and memory T cell subsets. Both TRBC1 and TRBC2 were covered by a beta constant-region primer of two equimolar oligonucleotides. Ligated cDNA was amplified by four rounds of PCR with nested alpha and beta constant-region primers and SP2. TCRdb fed the UMI-ligation and nested PCR reads into MiXCR, producing one record per CDR3 protein. The table includes about 160,000 distinct CDR3 sequences, over 20% detected once. Broader study findings: Naive repertoires, especially CD8, held a few larger clonotypes, possibly memory cells re-expressing CD45RA.

Their antigens remain unidentified. Sample: naive CD4+ T cells from blood. The receptors stem from a human donor in good health.

The gene calls are TRBV3-1 and TRBJ1-4; 7 bases are a match to TRBD1. The CDR3 runs to 15 residues. Trimming cost V 1 base and J 4 bases; bases outside gene matches: 3. Germline assignment: CDR1 LGHDT and CDR2 YNNKEL (reference sequence). The CDR3 region is CASSQGTGLNEKLFF. The CDR3, as DNA: TGTGCCAGCAGCCAAGGGACAGGACTTAATGAAAAACTGTTTTTT.

This chain joins TRBV15 and TRBJ1-2, with D perhaps TRBD1 (5 bases). The germline V and J ends were trimmed by 1 base and 5 bases, with 14 bases remaining between them. Germline loops: CDR1 LNHNV, CDR2 YYDKDF (reference sequence). This CDR3 contains 15 residues. This chain's CDR3 is CATSRGAGSLYGYTF. CDR3 nucleotides: TGTGCCACCAGCAGAGGGGCAGGGAGCCTATATGGCTACACCTTC.

V and J are TRBV4-1 and TRBJ2-7; maybe TRBD1 (6 bases). The CDR3 consists of 15 residues. Trimming shortened V by 1 base and J by 2 bases, and 12 bases separated the two germline ends. CDR1 and CDR2 from the germline V gene are MGHRA and YSYEKL. The CDR3 region has the DNA TGCGCCAGCAGCCAAGGGGGGCCAGGACCCTACGAGCAGTACTTC. Translation: CASSQGGPGPYEQYF.

V gene TRBV3-1 combines with J gene TRBJ2-1, with TRBD2 as a possible D gene (5 bases). Germline CDR1 and CDR2: LGHDT and YNNKEL (reference sequence). The CDR3 is 12 amino acids. V lost 8 bases and J lost 2, with 7 bases in between. As DNA, the CDR3 is TGTGCCAGCGGGAGAACCTACAATGAGCAGTTCTTC. This codes for CASGRTYNEQFF.

This clonotype has ten or more counts. The genes are TRBV7-8 and TRBJ2-7; D may be TRBD2 (5 bases). The germline gives CDR1 SGHVS, CDR2 FQNEAQ. The CDR3 length is 16 residues. The V end was cut by 2 bases, the J end by 2 bases, with 16 bases between. The chain's CDR3 is CASSLSSGSPTYEQYF. The CDR3 DNA reads as TGTGCCAGCAGCTTAAGTTCGGGGTCGCCGACCTACGAGCAGTACTTC.

The table lists this clonotype with a few counts. This chain links TRBV5-5 with TRBJ2-1, with D maybe TRBD2 (5 bases). The CDR3 contains 14 residues. Germline assignment: CDR1 SGHKS and CDR2 YYEKEE (reference sequence). V was trimmed by 2 bases and J by 9 bases, leaving 15 bases between them. CDR3 amino acids: CASSFLARNLEQFF. The CDR3 DNA sequence: TGTGCCAGCAGCTTTCTAGCAAGGAACCTTGAGCAGTTCTTC.

This clonotype appeared many times. The rearrangement links TRBV29-1 to TRBJ2-3; 9 positions agree with TRBD2. Germline CDR1 reads SQVTM; CDR2 reads ANQGSEA. J lost 4 bases, V lost 4 bases, and 3 bases had no gene match. The CDR3 is made up of 13 amino acids. As DNA, the CDR3 is TGCAGCGTTGGCGGGAGGGCCTCAGATACGCAGTATTTT. Protein sequence: CSVGGRASDTQYF.

This clonotype was seen a handful of times. The CDR3 loop is CASIKATNLGTGELFF. DNA of the CDR3: TGTGCCAGCATTAAGGCCACCAATCTGGGGACCGGGGAGCTGTTTTTT. This sequence joins TRBV6-5 and TRBJ2-2; D remains ambiguous. The V gene's germline CDR1 is MNHEY and CDR2 SVGAGI. V lost 7 bases to trimming and J lost 5 bases, with 20 bases between them. The CDR3 is 16 amino acids.

The genes are TRBV10-3 and TRBJ2-1; 7 nucleotides agree with TRBD2. V was clipped by 3 bases and J by 9 bases; unmatched bases: 11. Germline V gives CDR1 ENHRY, CDR2 SYGVKD. This CDR3 spans 15 amino acids. The CDR3 sequence is CAISDSGADRGEQFF. The DNA of the CDR3 is TGTGCCATCAGTGACAGCGGGGCCGACCGGGGTGAGCAGTTCTTC.

This clonotype has a count of ten or more. Germline and junction disagree at one end, which may indicate a read error. The chain employs TRBV7-7 and TRBJ2-5; 8 bases agree with TRBD1. The CDR3 has 15 amino acids. Germline lookup yields CDR1 SSHAT and CDR2 FNYEAQ (reference sequence). The CDR3 spells CASSLVQGARETQYF. CDR3 DNA: TGTGCTAGCAGCTTAGTCCAGGGGGCGAGGGAGACCCAGTACTTC.

The CDR3, as DNA: TGTGCCAGCAGTTTATTCGTTTGGGGCGAGCAGTACTTC. This encodes CASSLFVWGEQYF. The rearrangement links TRBV12-3 or TRBV12-4 to TRBJ2-7; no firm D call. The CDR3 has 13 amino acids. The V end lost 2 bases, the J end lost 6 bases, and 11 bases lay between the germline ends.

The rearrangement uses TRBV7-2 and TRBJ2-7, with 12 bases fitting TRBD2. Germline V gene lookup returns CDR1 SGHTA and CDR2 FQGNSA. The junction had 5 bases not matched to a gene; V was cut back by 7 bases and J by 7 bases. The CDR3 has 13 amino acids. CDR3 coding DNA: TGTGCCAGCAAACTAGCGGGAGGACGTGAGCAGTACTTC. This codes for CASKLAGGREQYF. Full variable domain (outside the CDR3, taken from reference TRBV7-2 and TRBJ2-7): GAGVSQSPSNKVTEKGKDVELRCDPISGHTALYWYRQSLGQGLEFLIYFQGNSAPDKSGLPSDRFSAERTGGSVSTLTIQRTQQEDSAVYLCASKLAGGREQYFGPGTRLTVT.

This clonotype has just a few counts. The chain joins TRBV20-1 to TRBJ2-3; 10 bases fit TRBD2. Per the germline V gene, CDR1 is DFQATT and CDR2 is SNEGSKA (reference sequence). After removal of 6 bases from V and 1 base from J, the junction contained 10 bases not matched to a gene. This CDR3 region has 16 residues. In DNA, the CDR3 is TGCAGTGCCAAAATGCTAGCGGGAGTAGGCACAGATACGCAGTATTTT. Protein product: CSAKMLAGVGTDTQYF.

This chain joins TRBV6-1 and TRBJ2-1; D is unresolved. This CDR3 is built from 16 residues. Germline loops: CDR1 MNHNS, CDR2 SASEGT. V was clipped by 1 base and J by 5 bases, with 15 bases between them. The DNA of the CDR3 is TGTGCCAGCAGTGAAGAATACCCGGGCGGCCACAATGAGCAGTTCTTC. Its protein product is CASSEEYPGGHNEQFF.

This clonotype was recorded many times. As DNA, the CDR3 is TGCGCCAGCAGCCAAGATGGACAGGGAAGTCAGCCCCAGCATTTT. Protein: CASSQDGQGSQPQHF. V is TRBV4-3 and J is TRBJ1-5; 8 bases fit TRBD1. The V segment lost 0 bases and the J segment 6 bases; nucleotides outside the gene matches: 4. The germline V gene encodes CDR1 LGHNA and CDR2 YSLEER. This CDR3 is built from 15 residues.

This clonotype was counted between two and nine times. This chain connects TRBV18 to TRBJ1-4; 7 bases are shared with TRBD1. Trimming at V came to 6 bases and at J to 0 bases, leaving 19 bases not matched to a gene. Per the germline V gene, CDR1 is KGHSH and CDR2 is LQKENI. The CDR3 has 20 amino acids. The CDR3: CASSHNGGTETPSTNEKLFF. The CDR3 region has the DNA TGTGCCAGCTCTCACAATGGAGGGACAGAGACTCCTTCAACTAATGAAAAACTGTTTTTT.

At least ten counts were recorded for this clonotype. The DNA for the CDR3 is TGTGCCAGCAGCCACCGGACAGGGGTGATGAATGAGCAGTTCTTC. Protein product: CASSHRTGVMNEQFF. V is TRBV7-6 and J is TRBJ2-1; TRBD1 aligns across 9 bases. The CDR3 spans 15 residues. From germline, CDR1 is SGHVS and CDR2 FNYEAQ. J lost 7 bases, V lost 5 bases, and 9 bases had no gene match.

In the case of this clonotype: A read error may produce the germline difference seen at one junction end. The V gene is TRBV27, the J gene TRBJ2-1; 9 positions agree with TRBD1. CDR3 length equals 17 residues. The germline CDR1 and CDR2 sequences are MNHEY and SMNVEV (reference sequence). In DNA, the CDR3 is TGTACCAGCAGCTCCCAGGACAGGGGAAAATTATACAATGAGCAGTTCTTC. Its protein product is CTSSSQDRGKLYNEQFF.

This clonotype showed up many times. The gene calls are TRBV24-1 and TRBJ2-5, with TRBD2 matching 9 bases. V gave up 7 bases and J gave up 5 bases; unmatched junction bases: 10. This CDR3 is 15 amino acids long. Germline assignment: CDR1 KGHDR and CDR2 SFDVKD. The CDR3 nucleotides read TGTGCCACCAGCGAGCTGCGGGAGGGCCGGGAGACCCAGTACTTC. Protein: CATSELREGRETQYF.

The sample holds a few counts of this clonotype. The V gene is TRBV7-8, the J gene TRBJ2-1; the D gene is possibly TRBD2 (6 bases). The V gene's germline CDR1 is SGHVS and CDR2 FQNEAQ. CDR3 length: 15 residues. Between the trimmed V and J ends, which lost 8 bases and 2 bases, there was a span of 16 bases. The CDR3 DNA follows: TGTGCCAGCGGATCACGGGAGAGAACCTACAATGAGCAGTTCTTC. Amino acids: CASGSRERTYNEQFF.

This clonotype was counted many times. The chain recombines TRBV29-1 with TRBJ2-2; TRBD1 is a possible D gene (5 bases). This CDR3 spans 13 amino acids. Trimming removed 5 bases at V and 4 bases at J, with 11 bases between. Germline V gene data show CDR1 as SQVTM and CDR2 as ANQGSEA. The CDR3 bases are TGCAGCGTTCTAAGGGGTGGCACCGGGGAGCTGTTTTTT. It codes for CSVLRGGTGELFF.

This chain uses TRBV29-1 with TRBJ1-5; TRBD1 aligns across 7 bases. The germline V gene has CDR1 SQVTM and CDR2 ANQGSEA. The junction had 7 bases not matched to a gene; V was cut back by 7 bases and J by 4 bases. CDR3 length: 13 residues. This CDR3 is CSAQGDLNQPQHF. The CDR3 bases are TGCAGCGCCCAGGGGGACCTTAATCAGCCCCAGCATTTT.

In nucleotides, the CDR3 is TGTGCCAGCAGCGTCGGGGGTTATACGCAGTATTTT. As protein: CASSVGGYTQYF. V and J are TRBV9 and TRBJ2-3, with D perhaps TRBD2 (6 bases). The CDR3 contains 12 residues. V was trimmed by 2 bases and J by 7 bases, leaving 8 bases between them. CDR1 SGDLS and CDR2 YYNGEE come from the germline V gene.

In nucleotides, the CDR3 is TGCAGCGGGGGGGCGGGATACAATGAGCAGTTCTTC. It is translated as CSGGAGYNEQFF. This chain links TRBV29-1 with TRBJ2-1; D is tentatively TRBD1 or TRBD2 (6 bases each). The CDR3 length is 12 residues. V lost 7 bases, J lost 4 bases, and 11 bases lay in between. Germline V lookup: CDR1 SQVTM, CDR2 ANQGSEA.

The J gene is TRBJ2-3, the V gene TRBV27; 7 bases are shared with TRBD2. Unmatched junction bases numbered 10, after V lost 2 bases and J lost 8 bases. This CDR3 comprises 15 residues. Germline-derived CDR1 and CDR2 are MNHEY and SMNVEV (reference sequence). The CDR3 loop is CASSLTAGVEITQYF. CDR3 DNA sequence: TGTGCCAGCAGTTTAACTGCGGGAGTAGAGATTACGCAGTATTTT.

V gene TRBV12-3 or TRBV12-4 combines with J gene TRBJ2-3, with 9 bases fitting TRBD2. Trimming at V came to 6 bases and at J to 6 bases, leaving 10 bases not matched to a gene. The CDR3 sequence is 15 residues long. The chain's CDR3 is CASRLSGRSGDTQYF. The CDR3 DNA is TGTGCCAGCAGGCTGAGCGGGAGGTCGGGTGATACGCAGTATTTT.

This clonotype was found many times. V and J are TRBV28 and TRBJ2-1; 8 bases align to TRBD1. Trimming cost V 10 bases and J 16 bases; bases outside gene matches: 15. The CDR3 sequence is 12 residues long. In germline, CDR1 is MDHEN, CDR2 SYDVKM. CDR3 nucleotide sequence: TGTGCCACCTTAAGCACTGGGACAGGAGACTTCTTC. This translates into CATLSTGTGDFF.